The rows below give T cell receptor beta chains drawn from one sample of a study of blood T cell repertoires in COVID-19. Clones were sequenced by immunoSEQ multiplex PCR, and TCRdb holds only the in-frame ones, with some missing. The profile shows 150,000 to 200,000 clones, 70% to 85% of them singletons. What was sequenced was PBMCs or T cells enriched from blood (not recorded which). The receptors stem from a woman between 50 and 59 years old who had recovered from COVID-19. CDR3s include the opening cysteine and the closing phenylalanine or tryptophan. The order of the fields is CDR3 DNA, CDR3 protein, J gene, V gene, clone size, D gene. The D gene is left open where the match is weak. Clone size appears in some rows only: once, few, many, or a class for an expanded clone.

cdr3_nt: TGTGCCAGCAGTTTGAGAGCGGCAAACTCCTACGAGCAGTACTTC
cdr3_aa: CASSLRAANSYEQYF
j_call: TRBJ2-7
v_call: TRBV27
clone_size: -
d_call: -

cdr3_nt: TGTGCCAGCTCACCACCGAATGCAGGGGCCGGAAACACCATATATTTT
cdr3_aa: CASSPPNAGAGNTIYF
j_call: TRBJ1-3
v_call: TRBV18
clone_size: -
d_call: -

cdr3_nt: TGTGCCAGCAAAAAACCGTGGGGGGAGAATGAAAAACTGTTTTTT
cdr3_aa: CASKKPWGENEKLFF
j_call: TRBJ1-4
v_call: TRBV2
clone_size: -
d_call: -

cdr3_nt: TGTGCCAGCAGCAGAGGGAATGGTGAAGCTTTCTTT
cdr3_aa: CASSRGNGEAFF
j_call: TRBJ1-1
v_call: TRBV7-2
clone_size: few
d_call: -

cdr3_nt: TGTGCCAGCAGTTACGGAGGCGGGACGGGCGAGCAGTACTTC
cdr3_aa: CASSYGGGTGEQYF
j_call: TRBJ2-7
v_call: TRBV6-5
clone_size: -
d_call: -

cdr3_nt: TGTGCCAGCAGTCGCTGGGGGACTAGCCCGAACCAAGAGACCCAGTACTTC
cdr3_aa: CASSRWGTSPNQETQYF
j_call: TRBJ2-5
v_call: TRBV6-6
clone_size: -
d_call: TRBD2

cdr3_nt: TGTGCCAGCAGCAATCCGACTGGGGAGCAGTACTTC
cdr3_aa: CASSNPTGEQYF
j_call: TRBJ2-7
v_call: TRBV6-5
clone_size: once
d_call: -

cdr3_nt: TGTGCCACCAGTGATACAGGATCTAATGAAAAACTGTTTTTT
cdr3_aa: CATSDTGSNEKLFF
j_call: TRBJ1-4
v_call: TRBV24-1
clone_size: -
d_call: -

cdr3_nt: TGTGCCAGCAGCCAAGAAAGTCGAGCTAGCTCTTTCATCGTTCAACGCGGGGGTTACGAGCAGTACTTC
cdr3_aa: CASSQESRASSFIVQRGGYEQYF
j_call: TRBJ2-7
v_call: TRBV3-1/TRBV3-2
clone_size: -
d_call: TRBD2

cdr3_nt: TGTGCCAGCAGCATCGCGACAGGGAGTGAAAAACTGTTTTTT
cdr3_aa: CASSIATGSEKLFF
j_call: TRBJ1-4
v_call: TRBV5-5
clone_size: -
d_call: TRBD1

cdr3_nt: TGTGCCAGCACCCACCGTGGCACCAACTATGGCTACACCTTC
cdr3_aa: CASTHRGTNYGYTF
j_call: TRBJ1-2
v_call: TRBV6-5
clone_size: -
d_call: -

cdr3_nt: TGTGCCAGCAGTTACCGGAAGGGGGCCGACAATGAGCAGTTCTTC
cdr3_aa: CASSYRKGADNEQFF
j_call: TRBJ2-1
v_call: TRBV6-5
clone_size: -
d_call: TRBD1

cdr3_nt: TGTGCCAGCAGCTTAGTGGGGACTAGCGGGAAATACTCCTACGAGCAGTACTTC
cdr3_aa: CASSLVGTSGKYSYEQYF
j_call: TRBJ2-7
v_call: TRBV28
clone_size: -
d_call: TRBD2

cdr3_nt: TGTGCCAGTACCCGGGGTAGCGGGAGAAATTTCCACGAGCAGTACTTC
cdr3_aa: CASTRGSGRNFHEQYF
j_call: TRBJ2-7
v_call: TRBV19
clone_size: -
d_call: TRBD2

cdr3_nt: TGTGCCAGCACCACCGGGACAGGGAACACTGAAGCTTTCTTT
cdr3_aa: CASTTGTGNTEAFF
j_call: TRBJ1-1
v_call: TRBV7-3
clone_size: -
d_call: TRBD1

cdr3_nt: TGTGCCAGCAGCTTAGATCGACTAGTGCGGGAGACCCAGTACTTC
cdr3_aa: CASSLDRLVRETQYF
j_call: TRBJ2-5
v_call: TRBV7-9
clone_size: -
d_call: -

cdr3_nt: TGTGCCAGCTCCACTTTGGAGGGGGCCTCTAATGAAAAACTGTTTTTT
cdr3_aa: CASSTLEGASNEKLFF
j_call: TRBJ1-4
v_call: TRBV18
clone_size: -
d_call: TRBD1

cdr3_nt: TGTGCCAGCAGCTTAGAGGGCGGGCGAGCAACTAATGAAAAACTGTTTTTT
cdr3_aa: CASSLEGGRATNEKLFF
j_call: TRBJ1-4
v_call: TRBV7-6
clone_size: -
d_call: -

cdr3_nt: TGTGCCACCAGTGATTTCTATAACAGGTACAATCAGCCCCAGCATTTT
cdr3_aa: CATSDFYNRYNQPQHF
j_call: TRBJ1-5
v_call: TRBV24-1
clone_size: -
d_call: -

cdr3_nt: -
cdr3_aa: CASSPTSGVGLGTSGSYEQYF
j_call: TRBJ2-7
v_call: TRBV21-1
clone_size: few
d_call: -

cdr3_nt: TGTGCCATCAGCCCCGACAGGGTCCAATCAGCCCAGCATTTT
cdr3_aa: CAISPDRVQSAQHF
j_call: TRBJ1-5
v_call: TRBV10-3
clone_size: -
d_call: TRBD1

cdr3_nt: TGTGCCAGTAGTACGCGGGGGCAGGGTCAGCCCCAGCATTTT
cdr3_aa: CASSTRGQGQPQHF
j_call: TRBJ1-5
v_call: TRBV19
clone_size: -
d_call: -

cdr3_nt: TGTGCCAGCAGCCCGCGCTCCTACGAGCAGTACTTC
cdr3_aa: CASSPRSYEQYF
j_call: TRBJ2-7
v_call: TRBV7-9
clone_size: -
d_call: -

cdr3_nt: TGTGCCAGCAGCTTAGGCTATTGGACAGCCGGGGAGCTGTTTTTT
cdr3_aa: CASSLGYWTAGELFF
j_call: TRBJ2-2
v_call: TRBV11-3
clone_size: -
d_call: -

cdr3_nt: TGTGCCAGCAGCTTTAGCGGGAGGTTGGACTACGAGCAGTACTTC
cdr3_aa: CASSFSGRLDYEQYF
j_call: TRBJ2-7
v_call: TRBV7-2
clone_size: -
d_call: TRBD2

cdr3_nt: TGTGCCAGCAGTTTTACAGGACCATATGGCTACACCTTC
cdr3_aa: CASSFTGPYGYTF
j_call: TRBJ1-2
v_call: TRBV12-3/TRBV12-4
clone_size: -
d_call: -

cdr3_nt: TGTGCCAGTAGTCCCATAGGGGTTGATACGCAGTATTTT
cdr3_aa: CASSPIGVDTQYF
j_call: TRBJ2-3
v_call: TRBV19
clone_size: -
d_call: -

cdr3_nt: TGTGCCAGCAGTTTAGTGCACGGGGAAAAACTGTTTTTT
cdr3_aa: CASSLVHGEKLFF
j_call: TRBJ1-4
v_call: TRBV12-3/TRBV12-4
clone_size: -
d_call: -

cdr3_nt: TGTGCCAGCAGCTTAGCGCACGGGACTAGCGGGAGCTCAGATACGCAGTATTTT
cdr3_aa: CASSLAHGTSGSSDTQYF
j_call: TRBJ2-3
v_call: TRBV7-2
clone_size: -
d_call: TRBD2

cdr3_nt: TGTGCCAGCCGAGGACAGGGAATGAACACTGAAGCTTTCTTT
cdr3_aa: CASRGQGMNTEAFF
j_call: TRBJ1-1
v_call: TRBV3-1/TRBV3-2
clone_size: -
d_call: TRBD1

cdr3_nt: TGTGCCAGCTCGTCCCCGGGGGGTGCGAATGAAAAACTGTTTTTT
cdr3_aa: CASSSPGGANEKLFF
j_call: TRBJ1-4
v_call: TRBV18
clone_size: -
d_call: -

cdr3_nt: TGTGCCACCAGTGACGCGATGGGAAACACCATATATTTT
cdr3_aa: CATSDAMGNTIYF
j_call: TRBJ1-3
v_call: TRBV24-1
clone_size: -
d_call: -

cdr3_nt: TGTGCCAGCAGCCAAGGCAGGGGGATCGGGGAGCTGTTTTTT
cdr3_aa: CASSQGRGIGELFF
j_call: TRBJ2-2
v_call: TRBV14
clone_size: once
d_call: TRBD1

cdr3_nt: TGTGCCAGCAGCCCACGGGAGTGGGAAGAGACCCAGTACTTC
cdr3_aa: CASSPREWEETQYF
j_call: TRBJ2-5
v_call: TRBV3-1/TRBV3-2
clone_size: -
d_call: -

cdr3_nt: TGTGCCAGCAGTTGGGGAGAGCGGGAGGCAGATACGCAGTATTTT
cdr3_aa: CASSWGEREADTQYF
j_call: TRBJ2-3
v_call: TRBV27
clone_size: -
d_call: TRBD2

cdr3_nt: TGTGCCACCAGTGATCCCGGGACAGGGAATCAGCCCCAGCATTTT
cdr3_aa: CATSDPGTGNQPQHF
j_call: TRBJ1-5
v_call: TRBV24-1
clone_size: -
d_call: TRBD1

cdr3_nt: TGTGCCAGCAGCTCCGTAGCGGGAGGGTCGTCAAATGAGCAGTTCTTC
cdr3_aa: CASSSVAGGSSNEQFF
j_call: TRBJ2-1
v_call: TRBV7-6
clone_size: -
d_call: TRBD2

cdr3_nt: TGTGCCAGCAGCCCGTCCCCCGGGGGGACTGAAGCTTTCTTT
cdr3_aa: CASSPSPGGTEAFF
j_call: TRBJ1-1
v_call: TRBV9
clone_size: -
d_call: -

cdr3_nt: TGTGCCAGTAAAGCCCGGACAGCCTATGGCTACACCTTC
cdr3_aa: CASKARTAYGYTF
j_call: TRBJ1-2
v_call: TRBV19
clone_size: -
d_call: -

cdr3_nt: TGTGCCAGCAGCTTAGTCGGGGGTAGCTCCTATAATTCACCCCTCCACTTT
cdr3_aa: CASSLVGGSSYNSPLHF
j_call: TRBJ1-6
v_call: TRBV11-2
clone_size: few
d_call: -

cdr3_nt: TGTGCCAGCTCACTAATACTAGCGGGAGAAGGTTCTGATACGCAGTATTTT
cdr3_aa: CASSLILAGEGSDTQYF
j_call: TRBJ2-3
v_call: TRBV18
clone_size: -
d_call: TRBD2

cdr3_nt: TGTGCCAGCAGTTTTTTCAGTGGGAACACTGAAGCTTTCTTT
cdr3_aa: CASSFFSGNTEAFF
j_call: TRBJ1-1
v_call: TRBV27
clone_size: -
d_call: -

cdr3_nt: TGTGCCACCGGACTAGCGGGAGCCAACGAGCAGTACTTC
cdr3_aa: CATGLAGANEQYF
j_call: TRBJ2-7
v_call: TRBV10-3
clone_size: -
d_call: TRBD2

cdr3_nt: TGTGCCAGCAGCCAATCACTAGCGGGTATCTACGAGCAGTACTTC
cdr3_aa: CASSQSLAGIYEQYF
j_call: TRBJ2-7
v_call: TRBV3-1/TRBV3-2
clone_size: -
d_call: TRBD2

cdr3_nt: TGTGCCATCAGTGCGTCGGGACTCCACTACGAGCAGTACTTC
cdr3_aa: CAISASGLHYEQYF
j_call: TRBJ2-7
v_call: TRBV10-3
clone_size: once
d_call: -

cdr3_nt: TGTGCTAGCCGATCGGACAATCAAGAGACCCAGTACTTC
cdr3_aa: CASRSDNQETQYF
j_call: TRBJ2-5
v_call: TRBV12-5
clone_size: -
d_call: -